A single sample is the source of the 2 T cell receptor beta chains below, sequenced in a study of CD8 T cells in ankylosing spondylitis (dated by TCRdb to 2016 to 2017). Libraries came from 5' RACE. Sequencing instrument: Illumina HiSeq 2500. TCRdb applied fastp at Q25 and MiXCR to the public reads, then kept only in-frame beta chains. Every entry covers one CDR3 protein and lists the most common genes and DNA from its rows. Counted in this sample were some 200,000 distinct CDR3 sequences; roughly 25% of them appeared once. The top ten clones comprise less than 8.5% of the sample. The sequencing sample was made of blood, either unsorted or a sorted T cell fraction (not recorded which). All receptors derive from a male donor with ankylosing spondylitis or in good health (not recorded which).

This clonotype was counted at least ten times. CDR3 coding DNA: TGCAGTGCTAGAGGCGGAAAGGGACTAGCGTTTCAGGGTGAGCAGTTCTTC. Translating it yields CSARGGKGLAFQGEQFF. V is TRBV20-1 and J is TRBJ2-1; 10 bases fit TRBD2. The CDR3 runs to 17 residues. Germline assignment: CDR1 DFQATT and CDR2 SNEGSKA (reference sequence). J gave up 9 bases and V 1 base, and 15 bases lay outside the gene matches.

This clonotype was counted only a few times. The chain links TRBV12-3 or TRBV12-4 to TRBJ2-2, with 16 bases matching TRBD2. The CDR3 covers 19 residues. Trimming cost V 5 bases and J 6 bases; bases outside gene matches: 12. The CDR3 region has the DNA TGTGCCAGCAGTCCCTCCGGGACTAGCGGGAGGGTTTTCTCCGGGGAGCTGTTTTTT. This codes for CASSPSGTSGRVFSGELFF.